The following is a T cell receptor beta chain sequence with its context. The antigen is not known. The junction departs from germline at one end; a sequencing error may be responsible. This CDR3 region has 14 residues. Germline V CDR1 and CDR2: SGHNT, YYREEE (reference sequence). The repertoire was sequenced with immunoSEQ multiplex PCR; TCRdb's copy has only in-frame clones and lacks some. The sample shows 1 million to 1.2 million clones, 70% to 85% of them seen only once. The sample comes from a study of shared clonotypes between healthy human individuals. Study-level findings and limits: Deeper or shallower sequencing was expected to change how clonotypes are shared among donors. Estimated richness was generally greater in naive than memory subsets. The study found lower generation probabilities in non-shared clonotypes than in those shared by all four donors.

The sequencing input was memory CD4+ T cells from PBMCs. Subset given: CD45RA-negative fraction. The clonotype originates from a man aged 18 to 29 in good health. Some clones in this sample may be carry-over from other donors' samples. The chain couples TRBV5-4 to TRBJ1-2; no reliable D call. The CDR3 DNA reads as TGCGCCAGCAGCCAAGATACGGGGTTCTATGGCTACACCTTC. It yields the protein CASSQDTGFYGYTF.